The 28 T cell receptor beta chains below come from one sample, sequenced in a study of T-cell reconstitution after alpha-beta-depleted transplantation in children (dated by TCRdb to the mid-2010s). Libraries were built with PCR. Sequencing instrument: Illumina HiSeq 2500. TCR library preparation used molecular barcoding, with unique molecular identifiers applied to normalize quantification of the TCRbeta repertoire. TCRdb took the public reads, trimmed them with fastp at Q25, ran MiXCR for clone calling and kept in-frame beta chains. Under each unique CDR3 protein, matching rows form one entry showing the most common genes and DNA. The sample contains hundreds of thousands of distinct CDR3 sequences, roughly 17% of them found a single time. The ten largest clones capture approximately 1% of the sample. This specimen consisted of PBMCs from the stem cell graft donor, obtained from the stem cell graft. The receptors originated from a human donor who donated a stem cell graft to a child with acute myeloid leukemia.

This clonotype was observed at least ten times. The genes are TRBV27 and TRBJ2-7; TRBD2 might be the D (6 bases). CDR1 is MNHEY, CDR2 SMNVEV, per germline (reference sequence). V gave up 5 bases and J gave up 1 base, with 9 bases separating them. The CDR3 sequence is 13 residues long. CDR3 DNA: TGTGCCAGCAGTCAAGGACTATCCTACGAGCAGTACTTC. This encodes CASSQGLSYEQYF.

J is TRBJ2-5 and V is TRBV12-3 or TRBV12-4; D possibly corresponds to TRBD2 (5 bases). V lost 4 bases to trimming and J lost 1 base, with 13 bases between them. The CDR3 covers 15 residues. CDR3 region: CASSYLRGLQETQYF. For the CDR3, the DNA is TGTGCCAGCAGTTATCTCCGGGGTCTCCAAGAGACCCAGTACTTC.

This clonotype was counted a few times. This chain uses TRBV4-3 with TRBJ2-1; 7 positions agree with TRBD2. Trimming removed 2 bases from V and 4 bases from J; junction bases left unmatched: 11. Germline V CDR1 and CDR2: LGHNA, YSLEER. This CDR3 is built from 17 residues. The CDR3 nucleotides read TGCGCCAGCAGCCAAAACTACCCACGGGAGGTATACAATGAGCAGTTCTTC. Its translation: CASSQNYPREVYNEQFF.

About this clonotype: A much larger clonotype is one base distant, so this may be a read error. The rearrangement joins TRBV29-1 to TRBJ2-2; the D gene could be TRBD1 or TRBD2 (6 bases each). The CDR3 has 14 amino acids. Germline V gene data show CDR1 as SQVTM and CDR2 as ANQGSEA. The CDR3 loop is CRGTRGTSTGELFF. The CDR3 DNA sequence: TGCAGAGGTACAAGGGGGACTTCCACCGGGGAGCTGTTTTTT.

This clonotype was detected many times. The genes are TRBV27 and TRBJ2-7; D gene unclear. Germline V gene data show CDR1 as MNHEY and CDR2 as SMNVEV (reference sequence). Trimming took 0 bases from V and 0 from J, leaving 3 bases between them. The CDR3 has 13 residues. In nucleotides, the CDR3 is TGTGCCAGCAGTTTATCCCGCTCCTACGAGCAGTACTTC. Residues: CASSLSRSYEQYF.

This clonotype has at least ten counts. The CDR3 bases are TGTGCCAGCAGCTTAGGAACAGGGGCCGGGGAGCTGTTTTTT. Encoded protein: CASSLGTGAGELFF. The genes are TRBV7-2 and TRBJ2-2, with TRBD1 matching 7 bases. The junction had 2 bases not matched to a gene; V was cut back by 1 base and J by 6 bases. The CDR3 spans 14 residues. Germline lookup yields CDR1 SGHTA and CDR2 FQGNSA.

This clonotype was seen many times. The junction departs from germline at one end; a sequencing error may be responsible. The chain joins TRBV20-1 to TRBJ2-2; D is possibly TRBD1 or TRBD2 (5 bases each). The V gene's germline CDR1 is DFQATT and CDR2 SNEGSKA (reference sequence). The CDR3 has 12 residues. In DNA form, the CDR3 reads TGCAGTGCTAGATCTAGGGCCGGGGCGCTGTTTTTT. Translated: CSARSRAGALFF.

The V and J genes are TRBV4-1 and TRBJ1-5, with TRBD1 as a possible D gene (6 bases). Germline CDR1 is MGHRA and CDR2 is YSYEKL. The CDR3 loop spans 16 amino acids. Trimming shortened V by 4 bases and J by 6 bases, and 19 bases separated the two germline ends. The CDR3 loop reads CASSPSGHPDGQPQHF. CDR3 coding DNA: TGCGCCAGCAGCCCATCGGGACACCCAGACGGTCAGCCCCAGCATTTT.

This clonotype was found many times. The chain couples TRBV20-1 to TRBJ1-2, with 7 positions matching TRBD1. This CDR3 is 13 amino acids long. CDR1 is DFQATT, CDR2 SNEGSKA, per germline (reference sequence). V was pared by 0 bases and J by 4 bases, with 2 bases of the junction left unmatched. The CDR3, as DNA: TGCAGTGCTAGAGATGGGGACAGCTATGGCTACACCTTC. Its protein product is CSARDGDSYGYTF.

The sample holds a few counts of this clonotype. The rearrangement joins TRBV7-9 to TRBJ2-4, with D tentatively TRBD1 (6 bases). In germline, CDR1 is SEHNR, CDR2 FQNEAQ (reference sequence). The V and J ends lost 1 base and 6 bases respectively, with 10 bases between them. The CDR3 has 14 amino acids. The CDR3 coding sequence is TGTGCCAGCAGCTTAGGCGTAGGGGGAAACATTCAGTACTTC. Its protein is CASSLGVGGNIQYF.

The table lists this clonotype with many counts. The chain is built from TRBV7-2 and TRBJ2-5; D not resolved. Per the germline V gene, CDR1 is SGHTA and CDR2 is FQGNSA. The CDR3 runs to 14 residues. The ends were cut back, 5 bases at V and 4 bases at J, with 14 bases in the middle. CDR3 loop: CASSPRTGGETQYF. The CDR3 DNA reads TGTGCCAGCAGCCCCCGAACGGGCGGAGAGACCCAGTACTTC.

As regards this clonotype: A single base separates this from a much larger clone, so it may be a read error. The J gene is TRBJ2-1, the V gene TRBV20-1; 10 positions match TRBD1. CDR3 size: 14 residues. Germline trimming cut 4 bases from V and 10 bases from J; bases unmatched to any gene: 10. In germline, CDR1 is DFQATT, CDR2 SNEGSKA (reference sequence). The CDR3, as DNA: TGCAGTGCTAAATCTGGACAGGGGGTTAAGGAGCAGTTCTTC. Translated: CSAKSGQGVKEQFF.

This clonotype was counted at least ten times. The chain carries TRBV6-5 and TRBJ1-2; D not certain. V lost 2 bases, J lost 8 bases, and 12 bases lay in between. The CDR3 extends over 13 amino acids. Germline lookup yields CDR1 MNHEY and CDR2 SVGAGI. Here the CDR3 reads CASSYGQATGYTF. In DNA, the CDR3 is TGTGCCAGCAGTTACGGGCAGGCCACGGGCTACACCTTC.

V is TRBV20-1 and J is TRBJ2-1, with 11 positions matching TRBD2. The CDR3 is 14 residues long. V gave up 4 bases and J gave up 6 bases; unmatched junction bases: 5. The germline V gene has CDR1 DFQATT and CDR2 SNEGSKA (reference sequence). Here the CDR3 reads CSAMTSGVPNEQFF. The CDR3 DNA is TGCAGTGCTATGACTAGCGGGGTCCCCAATGAGCAGTTCTTC.

This clonotype was detected ten times or more. The chain recombines TRBV27 with TRBJ1-6; D gene uncertain. V lost 2 bases, J lost 14 bases, and 10 bases lay in between. From germline, CDR1 is MNHEY and CDR2 SMNVEV (reference sequence). The CDR3 covers 12 residues. CDR3 DNA: TGTGCCAGCAGTTTAGGAGGGTCGGCCCTCCACTTT. This sequence encodes CASSLGGSALHF.

This clonotype has just a few counts. The V gene is TRBV30, the J gene TRBJ2-3; 7 bases match TRBD2. The germline V gene encodes CDR1 GTSNPN and CDR2 SVGIG (reference sequence). The CDR3 totals 13 residues. After removal of 2 bases from V and 6 bases from J, the junction contained 5 bases not matched to a gene. In DNA, the CDR3 is TGTGCCTGGAGTTCGGGGGGAAGGGATACGCAGTATTTT. It is translated as CAWSSGGRDTQYF.

The V gene is TRBV7-8, the J gene TRBJ2-4; tentative D call: TRBD1 (6 bases). V was trimmed by 5 bases and J by 1 base, leaving 12 bases between them. CDR1 and CDR2 (germline): SGHVS, FQNEAQ. CDR3 size: 15 residues. In DNA, the CDR3 is TGTGCCAGCAGCCCCAGGGGACGGGCCAAAAACATTCAGTACTTC. Its protein product is CASSPRGRAKNIQYF. Together with reference TRBV7-8 and TRBJ2-4, the CDR3 gives the full variable domain: GAGVSQSPRYKVAKRGQDVALRCDPISGHVSLFWYQQALGQGPEFLTYFQNEAQLDKSGLPSDRFFAERPEGSVSTLKIQRTQQEDSAVYLCASSPRGRAKNIQYFGAGTRLSVL.

This clonotype was counted at least ten times. The chain has TRBV7-8 and TRBJ2-5; 7 bases agree with TRBD1. The CDR3 length is 14 residues. V trimming: 6 bases; J trimming: 2 bases; junction bases outside the gene matches: 6. Germline CDR1 is SGHVS and CDR2 is FQNEAQ. The CDR3, as DNA: TGTGCCAGCAGGCTGAACAGGGGTCAAGAGACCCAGTACTTC. Translating gives CASRLNRGQETQYF.

This clonotype showed up many times. The rearrangement links TRBV20-1 to TRBJ1-2; D is unclear. Trimming cost V 1 base and J 7 bases, with 4 bases left between them. From germline, CDR1 is DFQATT and CDR2 SNEGSKA (reference sequence). The CDR3 loop spans 10 amino acids. CDR3 amino acids: CSARGGGYTF. CDR3 in DNA: TGCAGTGCTAGAGGGGGTGGCTACACCTTC.

In its sample, this clonotype was seen many times. This sequence joins TRBV20-1 and TRBJ1-1; possibly TRBD1 for D (5 bases). The CDR3 sequence is 14 residues long. The V and J ends lost 2 bases and 3 bases respectively, with 13 bases between them. In germline, CDR1 is DFQATT, CDR2 SNEGSKA (reference sequence). Written as DNA, the CDR3 is TGCAGTGCTAGATCCCCGGGGGTGGACACTGAAGCTTTCTTT. Protein: CSARSPGVDTEAFF.

This clonotype was found many times. The chain is built from TRBV6-1 and TRBJ2-6, with a tentative D call TRBD2 (7 bases). The V and J ends lost 5 bases and 0 bases respectively, with 20 bases between them. CDR1 and CDR2 from the germline V gene are MNHNS and SASEGT. CDR3 length: 19 residues. The CDR3, as DNA: TGTGCCAGCAGTCAATGGGGGGGCAAGGGGCGCTCTGGGGCCAACGTCCTGACTTTC. This sequence encodes CASSQWGGKGRSGANVLTF.

This clonotype was detected ten times or more. This chain links TRBV9 with TRBJ1-4; D remains unclear. Germline CDR1 SGDLS, CDR2 YYNGEE. The germline V and J ends were trimmed by 3 bases and 0 bases, with 9 bases remaining between them. This CDR3 contains 15 residues. The CDR3, as DNA: TGTGCCAGCAGCGGAGGCCCTGCAACTAATGAAAAACTGTTTTTT. It encodes CASSGGPATNEKLFF.

J is TRBJ2-2 and V is TRBV6-1; tentatively, D is TRBD1 or TRBD2 (6 bases each). CDR3 length: 14 residues. V lost 10 bases and J 3 bases, leaving 15 bases between the germline ends. Germline V gene sequence: CDR1 MNHNS, CDR2 SASEGT. CDR3 sequence reads: CATGGGPYTGELFF. The CDR3 DNA reads TGTGCCACAGGAGGGGGGCCCTACACCGGGGAGCTGTTTTTT.

This clonotype was seen a handful of times. The genes are TRBV24-1 and TRBJ2-1; perhaps TRBD2 as D (6 bases). The CDR3 contains 13 residues. Trimming took off 7 bases at V and 8 bases at J, with 14 bases between the two ends. Germline V gene data show CDR1 as KGHDR and CDR2 as SFDVKD. The CDR3 loop is CATRAVGGHEQFF. DNA of the CDR3: TGTGCCACCAGGGCCGTCGGGGGTCATGAGCAGTTCTTC.

This clonotype was observed many times. The rearrangement links TRBV29-1 to TRBJ2-5; D is perhaps TRBD1 or TRBD2 (6 bases each). The CDR3 loop spans 15 amino acids. V lost 0 bases and J 5 bases, leaving 16 bases between the germline ends. CDR1 is SQVTM, CDR2 ANQGSEA, per germline. The CDR3 region is CSVEDTGGPVETQYF. Here the CDR3 DNA reads TGCAGCGTTGAAGACACCGGGGGCCCCGTGGAGACCCAGTACTTC.

The chain employs TRBV4-2 and TRBJ2-5, with D possibly TRBD1 on 5 matching bases. V lost 0 bases, J lost 4 bases, and 15 bases lay in between. Germline CDR1 is LGHNA and CDR2 is YNFKEQ. This CDR3 has 16 amino acids. The CDR3 nucleotides are TGTGCCAGCAGCCAAGATTACCAGCAGGGTCCAGAGACCCAGTACTTC. Translated: CASSQDYQQGPETQYF.

This clonotype was found a few times. The chain carries TRBV12-3 or TRBV12-4 and TRBJ2-7; tentatively, D is TRBD2 (6 bases). The CDR3 extends over 14 amino acids. V was shortened by 3 bases and J by 4 bases, with 13 bases between the two germline ends. CDR3 sequence (DNA): TGTGCCAGCAGTTTCGCGGGGCCGTGGTACGAGCAGTACTTC. Amino acid sequence: CASSFAGPWYEQYF.

In this sample, this clonotype turned up many times. The rearrangement links TRBV20-1 to TRBJ1-5; the D gene is possibly TRBD1 (6 bases). This CDR3 contains 15 residues. Germline V gene data show CDR1 as DFQATT and CDR2 as SNEGSKA (reference sequence). Deletions cut 0 bases from V and 2 bases from J, with 11 bases between. The CDR3: CSAREGGGRNQPQHF. The CDR3 region has the DNA TGCAGTGCTAGAGAGGGAGGGGGTCGCAATCAGCCCCAGCATTTT.